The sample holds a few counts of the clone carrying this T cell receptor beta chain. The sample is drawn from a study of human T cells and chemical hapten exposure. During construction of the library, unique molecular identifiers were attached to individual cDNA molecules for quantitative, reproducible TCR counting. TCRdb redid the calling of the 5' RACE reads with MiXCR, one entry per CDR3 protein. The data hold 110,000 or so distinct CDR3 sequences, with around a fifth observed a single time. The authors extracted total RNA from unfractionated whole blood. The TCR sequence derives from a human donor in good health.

The CDR3 DNA sequence: TGTGCCAGCAGGTCCAGTATAGGGACAGGGGTTGAACAGCCCCAGCATTTT. Translated: CASRSSIGTGVEQPQHF. The chain is built from TRBV28 and TRBJ1-5; TRBD1 aligns across 10 bases. The J segment lost 7 bases and the V segment lost 6 bases, leaving 15 bases of the junction unmatched. This CDR3 has 17 residues. The V gene's germline CDR1 is MDHEN and CDR2 SYDVKM.